This is a list of T cell receptor beta chains from one sample in a study of vaccination and CD4 T cells after COVID-19. These TCRs are of unknown antigen specificity. Each CDR3 protein gets one entry after TCRdb re-called the PCR reads with MiXCR. Here the sample spans roughly 7,400 distinct CDR3 sequences, around 40% being singletons. Material for sequencing was CD4+ T cells from blood, cultured in vitro. Receptors originate from a human donor in good health. The CDR3 runs from the conserved cysteine through the conserved F or W. The D gene is left open where the match is weak. Part of the rows lack a size; the others show once, few, many or a class for expanded clones.

length,J,D,V,size,CDR3,DNA
15,TRBJ1-5,NA,TRBV2,few,CASSADGDWGQPQHF,TGTGCCAGCAGTGCCGACGGCGACTGGGGTCAGCCCCAGCATTTT
16,TRBJ2-3,NA,TRBV7-9,NA,CASSPTWTEGPDTQYF,TGTGCCAGCAGCCCCACTTGGACAGAGGGCCCAGATACGCAGTATTTT
13,TRBJ2-7,NA,TRBV28,medium-sized,CASIGGTTYEQYF,TGTGCCAGCATAGGGGGGACGACCTACGAGCAGTACTTC
16,TRBJ1-5,NA,TRBV20-1,NA,CSASRPGVYSNQPQHF,TGCAGTGCTAGCCGACCCGGAGTCTATAGCAATCAGCCCCAGCATTTT
17,TRBJ2-7,NA,TRBV6-5,NA,CASSYSSPSLPSYEQYF,TGTGCCAGCAGTTACTCGAGTCCCAGCCTCCCCTCCTACGAGCAGTACTTC
13,TRBJ1-1,TRBD1,TRBV6-1,few,CASSTRGTAEAFF,TGTGCCAGCAGTACACGGGGGACAGCCGAAGCTTTCTTT
13,TRBJ1-5,NA,TRBV6-1,NA,CASKEGRNQPQHF,TGTGCCAGCAAGGAGGGGCGCAATCAGCCCCAGCATTTT
14,TRBJ2-7,NA,TRBV27,NA,CASSTTGVPYEQYF,TGTGCCAGCAGTACGACCGGGGTCCCCTACGAGCAGTACTTC
12,TRBJ2-7,TRBD1,TRBV30,NA,CAWSEQGDEQYF,TGTGCCTGGAGTGAACAGGGGGACGAGCAGTACTTC
14,TRBJ1-1,NA,TRBV6-1,few,CASSWTAMNTEAFF,TGTGCCAGCAGCTGGACAGCGATGAACACTGAAGCTTTCTTT
14,TRBJ1-1,NA,TRBV7-9,NA,CASSAQGGNTEAFF,TGTGCCAGCAGCGCACAGGGAGGGAACACTGAAGCTTTCTTT
18,TRBJ2-5,TRBD2,TRBV6-2/TRBV6-3,NA,CASSYSEGQRGGYETQYF,TGTGCCAGCAGTTACTCGGAGGGACAGCGGGGGGGCTATGAGACCCAGTACTTC
12,TRBJ2-7,NA,TRBV30,NA,CAWSAGGYEQYF,TGTGCCTGGAGTGCTGGCGGGTACGAGCAGTACTTC
15,TRBJ1-6,NA,TRBV20-1,NA,CSAREKAGSNSPLHF,TGCAGTGCTAGAGAAAAAGCAGGGAGTAATTCACCCCTCCACTTT
11,TRBJ1-2,NA,TRBV27,NA,CASRGSGGYTF,TGTGCCAGCAGGGGGAGCGGTGGCTACACCTTC
16,TRBJ2-3,NA,TRBV6-1,NA,CAISASYSGPTDTQYF,TGTGCCATCAGTGCTTCGTACAGCGGGCCCACAGATACGCAGTATTTT
12,TRBJ2-5,NA,TRBV18,NA,CASSPGQETQYF,TGTGCCAGCTCACCTGGTCAAGAGACCCAGTACTTC
12,TRBJ1-2,NA,TRBV6-1,NA,CASSPYGGGYTF,TGTGCCAGCAGTCCCTATGGGGGTGGCTACACCTTC
12,TRBJ1-2,NA,TRBV6-2/TRBV6-3,few,CASTGTGYGYTF,TGTGCCAGCACGGGGACTGGATATGGCTACACCTTC
17,TRBJ1-2,NA,TRBV7-2,NA,CASSFGGGRAANYGYTF,TGTGCCAGCAGCTTCGGGGGGGGGCGCGCAGCTAACTATGGCTACACCTTC
13,TRBJ1-1,NA,TRBV10-3,NA,CAVSGPGGTEAFF,TGTGCCGTCTCAGGACCCGGTGGGACTGAAGCTTTCTTT
11,TRBJ1-1,NA,TRBV20-1,NA,CSATGNTEAFF,TGCAGTGCTACAGGGAACACTGAAGCTTTCTTT
15,TRBJ2-5,TRBD1,TRBV11-2,few,CASSSKRDSQETQYF,TGTGCCAGCAGCTCCAAAAGGGACAGCCAAGAGACCCAGTACTTC
15,TRBJ1-2,NA,TRBV6-1,medium-sized,CASRLKDGDNYGYTF,TGTGCCAGCAGATTAAAAGACGGAGATAACTATGGCTACACCTTC
13,TRBJ1-1,NA,TRBV20-1,NA,CSARDSQGYSAFF,TGCAGTGCTAGAGATAGCCAGGGGTATTCGGCTTTCTTT
15,TRBJ1-2,TRBD1,TRBV11-3,NA,CASSSTTGDNYGYTF,TGTGCCAGCAGCTCCACGACAGGGGACAACTATGGCTACACCTTC
17,TRBJ1-1,NA,TRBV7-2,NA,CASSLARGQGGNTEAFF,TGTGCCAGCAGCTTAGCGCGGGGCCAAGGGGGGAACACTGAAGCTTTCTTT
12,TRBJ2-5,NA,TRBV20-1,few,CSAQVGRETQYF,TGCAGTGCTCAGGTGGGCCGGGAGACCCAGTACTTC
15,TRBJ2-6,NA,TRBV6-5,NA,CASSLQGTGANVLTF,TGTGCCAGCAGTTTACAGGGTACTGGGGCCAACGTCCTGACTTTC
14,TRBJ1-1,TRBD1,TRBV20-1,NA,CSARQQGVNTEAFF,TGCAGTGCTAGACAACAGGGGGTGAACACTGAAGCTTTCTTT
14,TRBJ2-6,NA,TRBV10-3,NA,CAISGAPGANVLTF,TGTGCCATCAGTGGAGCTCCTGGGGCCAACGTCCTGACTTTC
14,TRBJ1-2,NA,TRBV6-1,NA,CASSEFGINYGYTF,TGTGCCAGCAGTGAGTTCGGGATTAACTATGGCTACACCTTC
16,TRBJ1-5,NA,TRBV5-6,large,CASSPDGPASNQPQHF,TGTGCCAGCAGCCCGGACGGCCCGGCCAGCAATCAGCCCCAGCATTTT
13,TRBJ1-2,NA,TRBV20-1,NA,CSAKSGDTYGYTF,TGCAGTGCTAAAAGCGGAGACACCTATGGCTACACCTTC
15,TRBJ2-7,NA,TRBV5-1,few,CASSLARGAPYEQYF,TGCGCCAGCAGCTTGGCCCGGGGGGCCCCCTACGAGCAGTACTTC
14,TRBJ1-6,NA,TRBV27,few,CASTMDVQASPLHF,TGTGCCAGCACTATGGACGTCCAAGCCTCACCCCTCCACTTT
12,TRBJ2-3,NA,TRBV29-1,large,CSVEGNTDTQYF,TGCAGCGTTGAGGGCAACACAGATACGCAGTATTTT
15,TRBJ1-3,TRBD1,TRBV20-1,NA,CSARDGAGGGNTIYF,TGCAGTGCTAGAGATGGGGCAGGGGGTGGAAACACCATATATTTT
12,TRBJ2-1,NA,TRBV6-1,NA,CASLFGGSEQFF,TGTGCCAGCCTGTTTGGGGGAAGTGAGCAGTTCTTC
13,TRBJ1-1,TRBD1,TRBV7-9,once,CASSPTGGTEAFF,TGTGCCAGCAGCCCAACAGGGGGGACTGAAGCTTTCTTT
18,TRBJ1-6,NA,TRBV20-1,medium-sized,CSARIRRSGSSYNSPLHF,TGCAGTGCCCGAATCCGGCGGTCAGGGAGCTCCTATAATTCACCCCTCCACTTT
13,TRBJ2-7,NA,TRBV20-1,NA,CSALRTVSYEQYF,TGCAGTGCTTTGAGGACGGTATCCTACGAGCAGTACTTC
12,TRBJ1-1,NA,TRBV11-2,NA,CASSPAGRLAFF,TGTGCCAGCAGCCCGGCCGGCAGGTTAGCTTTCTTT
14,TRBJ2-7,TRBD1,TRBV6-5,few,CASSSGTGGSEQYF,TGTGCCAGCAGTTCCGGGACAGGGGGCAGCGAGCAGTACTTC
16,TRBJ2-7,NA,TRBV6-1,NA,CASSEAPPGLRYEQYF,TGTGCCAGCAGTGAAGCTCCCCCGGGACTGCGATACGAGCAGTACTTC
12,TRBJ1-5,NA,TRBV20-1,medium-sized,CSLGVGNQPQHF,TGCAGCCTGGGAGTGGGAAATCAGCCCCAGCATTTT
15,TRBJ1-2,NA,TRBV2,NA,CASSSTGAWGYGNTF,NA
14,TRBJ2-6,NA,TRBV2,NA,CASRALPGANVLTF,TGTGCCAGCAGGGCCTTACCTGGGGCCAACGTCCTGACTTTC
15,TRBJ1-5,NA,TRBV12-3/TRBV12-4,few,CASSAAAGASQPQHF,TGTGCCAGCAGTGCCGCGGCAGGGGCTAGTCAGCCCCAGCATTTT
16,TRBJ1-5,NA,TRBV11-2,NA,CASSPRGFDSNQPQHF,TGTGCCAGCAGCCCGAGGGGATTCGATAGCAATCAGCCCCAGCATTTT
13,TRBJ1-2,NA,TRBV20-1,NA,CSASKGTNYGYTF,TGCAGTGCTAGTAAGGGGACTAACTATGGCTACACCTTC
15,TRBJ1-5,NA,TRBV10-2,NA,CASSGGEIGNQPQHF,TGCGCCAGCAGTGGTGGGGAAATCGGCAATCAGCCCCAGCATTTT